This entry is about one T cell receptor beta chain. Its antigen is not yet known. The sample holds no much larger clone one base away, and base qualities are not on file. In the prospective study, participants were roughly 18 to 95 years old, resided in 25 or so geographic areas of the United States, and were enrolled through a virtual design. In the prospective study, cohorts were assigned on the basis of participant-reported clinical history obtained from a screening survey and a study questionnaire. Mobile phlebotomists in the prospective study collected whole blood, serum and a nasopharyngeal or oropharyngeal swab from every participant. Participants in the prospective study had the option to provide additional blood draws and questionnaires over a 2-month period. Prospective study blood samples were shipped either frozen or at room temperature before DNA extraction. The data derive from a study of blood T cell repertoires in COVID-19 (dated by TCRdb to 2020 to 2022). As for the study more broadly: Samples from collaborators originated in the United States, Italy and Spain and spanned both the acute and convalescent phases of COVID-19. Samples were obtained from the ongoing ImmuneRACE study (first 160 participants) and from 1,000 to 1,500 subjects provided by 6 global collaborators. Where available, HLA class I and class II types were taken from metadata supplied by the sample provider and were not determined by assay-based typing. A freely available public database, intended as a resource for researchers studying the immune response to SARS-CoV-2, is where the repertoires were released. A de-identified subject ID, COVID-19 status, age in years and sex were almost always included in the sample metadata. The material from the prospective study consisted of cDNA or gDNA derived from T cells, B-cell-depleted T cells, or PBMCs. Subjects who had been exposed to COVID-19, were actively infected with it, or had recovered from it provided the deeply sampled blood TCRbeta repertoires that made up the dataset. What the research found in general, with its limitations: The quantity of clinical and demographic metadata differed by source and by participant and was supplied without curation.

The immunoSEQ Assay, a bias-controlled multiplex PCR, was used to amplify TCRbeta CDR3 regions from genomic DNA. As for the authors' bioinformatics: Nucleated cell counts per sample were estimated from amplification of reference gene primers within the assay. To quantify the absolute abundance of each unique TCRbeta CDR3 rearrangement, sequence reads were collapsed and filtered. For each sample, productive Simpson clonality was calculated by taking the square root of Simpson's diversity index across productive rearrangements. This is the immuneACCESS table as TCRdb keeps it, with only in-frame sequences that have V and J called. A part of the clones is gone; compared with another copy, unresolved V genes explain less than half, and the rest is unexplained. Clone size and V and J calls were adopted from that table, with D and trimming inferred from the DNA. In all, the sample holds hundreds of thousands of clones, and 70% to 90% of those were seen once. Of the sample, over 12% is held by the ten largest clones.

Measured from the cysteine to the phenylalanine, the CDR3 is 16 residues long. Left in the record is the CDR3 DNA by itself, 48 bases read in frame from the first base. V was cut back by 4 bases and J by 9 bases, leaving a gap of 19 bases between them. CDR1 is given as SNHLY and CDR2 as FYNNEI, both from the germline V gene. In this chain, TRBV2 is recombined with TRBJ1-6; the D gene cannot be named for sure. The receptor was isolated from a woman in her forties or fifties with acute COVID-19. Sequencing used PBMCs or T cells enriched from blood (not recorded which). The sequenced DNA is TGTGCCAGCAGTGGGCGAGGCTTCCACATGGGTTCACCCCTCCACTTT. Translated, it gives CASSGRGFHMGSPLHF.